A selection of T cell receptor beta chains follows, all from one sample in a study of OX40 agonist ivuxolimab in advanced cancers. Libraries were prepared by immunoSEQ multiplex PCR; TCRdb keeps only in-frame clonotypes and omits some of them. The table records fewer than 100,000 clones, about nine tenths of them present only once. The sample consisted of CD4+ or CD8+ T cells sorted from blood, taken in a trial of the OX40 agonist ivuxolimab. The receptor source for this set is an adult with an advanced solid tumor such as melanoma, head and neck, liver or kidney cancer. CDR3s include the opening cysteine and the closing phenylalanine or tryptophan. A D gene is named only where the DNA matches it firmly. Clone size is given for some rows only: seen once, a few or many times, or a class if the clone is expanded.

j_call clone_size d_call v_call cdr3_nt cdr3_aa
TRBJ2-1 NA TRBD2 TRBV5-1 TGCGCCAGCAGCTTGGAACCGGGACTAGTATACAATGAGCAGTTCTTC CASSLEPGLVYNEQFF
TRBJ2-5 NA NA TRBV18 TGTGCCAGCTCACCAAGAACGGGGTCGCAAGAGACCCAGTACTTC CASSPRTGSQETQYF
TRBJ2-2 NA NA TRBV29-1 TGCAGCGTTTTAGCGACCGACACCGGGGAGCTGTTTTTT CSVLATDTGELFF
TRBJ2-5 NA NA TRBV7-2 TGTGCCAGCAGCTTGAAGGTAAAAAGTGGGGGCAACCAAGAGACCCAGTACTTC CASSLKVKSGGNQETQYF
TRBJ2-3 NA TRBD2 TRBV18 TGTGCCAGCTCTCATCTAGCGGGACGGGGCGCAGATACGCAGTATTTT CASSHLAGRGADTQYF
TRBJ2-7 few NA TRBV6-1 TGTGCCAGCAGTGAACCAGCAACCCACGAGCAGTACTTC CASSEPATHEQYF
TRBJ2-7 NA TRBD2 TRBV6-5 TGTGCCAGCAGAACTAGCGGGAGCAGCGAGCAGTACTTC CASRTSGSSEQYF
TRBJ1-2 NA TRBD1 TRBV6-5 TGTGCCAGCAGCCCGCCAGGGGGGGGAGGCTATGGCTACACCTTC CASSPPGGGGYGYTF
TRBJ2-3 NA TRBD2 TRBV11-2 TGTGCCAGCAGCTTAGATGGCGGGAGCAGCGCAGATACGCAGTATTTT CASSLDGGSSADTQYF
TRBJ2-1 NA NA TRBV5-6 TGTGCCAGCAGCTTGACGGGTGAGCAGTTCTTC CASSLTGEQFF
TRBJ2-1 NA TRBD1 TRBV27 TGTGCCAGCAGTTTTTCTACAGGGGGAATCACCTACAATGAGCAGTTCTTC CASSFSTGGITYNEQFF
TRBJ2-1 NA NA TRBV19 TGTGCCAGTAGTATTGGTGTCGGAGGAAATGAGCAGTTCTTC CASSIGVGGNEQFF
TRBJ2-1 once TRBD1 TRBV6-1 TGTGCCAGCAGAGCACAGGGGTTCAATGAGCAGTTCTTC CASRAQGFNEQFF
TRBJ2-1 NA NA TRBV10-1 TGCGCCAGCCCCCACAACCGATCGAGCTCCTACAATGAGCAGTTCTTC CASPHNRSSSYNEQFF
TRBJ2-7 NA NA TRBV4-3 TGCGCCAGCAGCCAAGCCCAGGGAGGATACGAGCAGTACTTC CASSQAQGGYEQYF
TRBJ2-1 NA NA TRBV7-2 TGTGCCAGCACTCTAGGAAAGGATTCCCGGATCTTC CASTLGKDSRIF
TRBJ2-3 once NA TRBV9 TGTGCCAGCAGCGCCACAGGGATGGGTGTGGATACGCAGTATTTT CASSATGMGVDTQYF
TRBJ2-7 NA TRBD2 TRBV18 TGTGCCAGCTCACCCAGGCCGAGCGGGAGCTCCTACGAGCAGTACTTC CASSPRPSGSSYEQYF
TRBJ2-1 NA NA TRBV5-6 TGTGCCAGCAGCTTGCGACGGAGCTCCTACAATGAGCAGTTCTTC CASSLRRSSYNEQFF
TRBJ2-1 NA NA TRBV5-1 TGCGCCAGCAGCTTGGAAGGGGCGGGTGTCCTCGACAATGAGCAGTTCTTC CASSLEGAGVLDNEQFF
TRBJ2-7 NA NA TRBV6-1 TGTGCCAGCAGTCGGTCGGGGAAGGACTACGAGCAGTACTTC CASSRSGKDYEQYF
TRBJ2-4 NA TRBD1 TRBV4-1 TGCGCCAGCAGCCTAAGGGCTCAGACAGGGACGAAGGACATTCAGTACTTC CASSLRAQTGTKDIQYF
TRBJ2-3 NA TRBD2 TRBV7-8 TGTGCCATCCACGGGGAGAGGAGGACTAGCGGGATAGATACGCAGTATTTT CAIHGERRTSGIDTQYF
TRBJ1-5 NA NA TRBV10-3 TGTGCCTCCAGAGGATACAGCAATCAGCCCCAGCATTTT CASRGYSNQPQHF
TRBJ2-3 NA TRBD2 TRBV18 TGTGCCAGCTCACCACCGTTTGCGGGAGCCTCGGATACGCAGTATTTT CASSPPFAGASDTQYF
TRBJ2-2 NA NA TRBV7-2 TGTGCCAGCAGCTCCCGAGTTGGGGGAGGAACCGGGGAGCTGTTTTTT CASSSRVGGGTGELFF
TRBJ2-7 NA TRBD2 TRBV5-1 TGCGCCAGCAGCCCGAGGGAGGGGGGGACTAGCGAGCAGTACTTC CASSPREGGTSEQYF
TRBJ2-1 NA NA TRBV5-1 TGCGCCAGCAGCTTGCAAGGGTGGGAATACAATGAGCAGTTCTTC CASSLQGWEYNEQFF
TRBJ2-7 NA TRBD1 TRBV6-1 TGTGCCAGCAGTACGGGACAGGGAGTAATCTACGAGCAGTACTTC CASSTGQGVIYEQYF
TRBJ2-3 NA TRBD2 TRBV6-1 TGTGCCAGCAGAGAACTAGCGGGAGTGGCAGATACGCAGTATTTT CASRELAGVADTQYF
TRBJ2-7 NA NA TRBV25-1 TGTGCCAGCAGTGAAATCGGCGGAACCTACGAGCAGTACTTC CASSEIGGTYEQYF
TRBJ2-2 NA TRBD2 TRBV7-7 TGTGCCAGCAGTTCCGGACTAGCGGGATCCTCGGGGACCGGGGAGCTGTTTTTT CASSSGLAGSSGTGELFF
TRBJ1-3 NA TRBD1 TRBV30 TGTGCCTGGACAACCGGGACAGGCGCCGGAAACACCATATATTTT CAWTTGTGAGNTIYF
TRBJ2-7 NA NA TRBV25-1 TGTGCCAGCAGTGGGCCGTATGAGCAGTACTTC CASSGPYEQYF
TRBJ2-7 NA NA TRBV29-1 TGCAGCGTTGAGACAGCGTACGAGCAGTACTTC CSVETAYEQYF
TRBJ1-5 NA NA TRBV19 TGTGCCAGTAGTATCAGTCAGGGGAGGGGTGGCCAGCCCCAGCATTTT CASSISQGRGGQPQHF